This T cell receptor beta chain was profiled in a study of blood T cell repertoires in COVID-19. In the study's own analysis: Reference gene primer amplification yielded estimated nucleated cell counts. Repertoires were generated with immunoSEQ multiplex PCR, while TCRdb's copy carries only in-frame clones and drops some. From that table come the V and J calls and clone size; the DNA was used to work out D and trimming. This table holds roughly 97,000 clones, 91% found once. V shed 2 bases, J shed 0 bases, and the junction held 7 bases outside the gene matches. The CDR3 has 17 residues. Germline assignment: CDR1 LGHNT and CDR2 FRNRAP.

Material for sequencing was peripheral blood. The chain recombines TRBV12-5 with TRBJ2-1; TRBD1 matches at 7 bases. This clonotype originated in a human donor in a cohort sampled during active COVID-19. Written as DNA, the CDR3 is TGTGCTAGTGGTTTGTCAGTCACAGGGGACTCCTACAATGAGCAGTTCTTC. It translates to CASGLSVTGDSYNEQFF.